The rows below give T cell receptor beta chains drawn from one sample of a study of blood T cell repertoires in COVID-19. Data came from immunoSEQ multiplex PCR; TCRdb stores just in-frame clones and leaves some out. The sample carries 310,000 or so clones, approximately 90% recorded once. The source material was PBMCs or T cells enriched from blood (not recorded which). These receptor sequences come from a woman in her twenties or thirties who had recovered from COVID-19. Both conserved end residues are part of each CDR3. The D gene is left open where the match is weak. Clone size appears in some rows only: once, few, many, or a class for an expanded clone.

j_call,d_call,cdr3_length,v_call,clone_size,cdr3_nt,cdr3_aa
TRBJ1-2,TRBD1,17,TRBV5-4,.,TGTGCCAGCAGCTTGGGGGCCCCGGGACAGGGAGGCGGTGGCTACACCTTC,CASSLGAPGQGGGGYTF
TRBJ1-1,.,12,TRBV12-3/TRBV12-4,.,TGTGCCAGCACCCCTGGCGGCACTGAAGCTTTCTTT,CASTPGGTEAFF
TRBJ2-3,.,13,TRBV5-1,.,TGCGCCAGCAGCTTGTGGCTAGCGGATACGCAGTATTTT,CASSLWLADTQYF
TRBJ2-7,.,13,TRBV30,few,TGTGCCTGGAGTGTAAATTCGGTTAACGAGCAGTACTTC,CAWSVNSVNEQYF
TRBJ1-1,TRBD1,15,TRBV7-9,.,TGTGCCAGCAGCCCTACCGACAGGGTTGGGACTGAAGCTTTCTTT,CASSPTDRVGTEAFF
TRBJ1-1,TRBD1,15,TRBV5-4,.,TGTGCCAGCAGCTTGGGGAGGGGGCGGGATACTGAAGCTTTCTTT,CASSLGRGRDTEAFF
TRBJ2-3,.,15,TRBV5-1,.,TGCGCCAGCAGCTCTAGACTGACTAGCACAGATACGCAGTATTTT,CASSSRLTSTDTQYF
TRBJ2-5,.,16,TRBV25-1,.,TGTGCCAGCAGTGACCAGACCGGCATTCCGAGGGAGACCCAGTACTTC,CASSDQTGIPRETQYF
TRBJ1-5,TRBD1,15,TRBV6-1,.,TGTGCCAGCAGTGAAGGGGGGACAGGGCACCAGCCCCAGCATTTT,CASSEGGTGHQPQHF
TRBJ2-1,TRBD2,17,TRBV11-3,.,TGTGCCAGCAGCTTAAGAGGGGGGACTAGCGGTTACAATGAGCAGTTCTTC,CASSLRGGTSGYNEQFF
TRBJ1-1,TRBD1,13,TRBV29-1,.,TGCAGCGTTCTGGAGGGGGCCGTTCATGAAGCTTTCTTT,CSVLEGAVHEAFF
TRBJ2-6,TRBD1,18,TRBV18,.,TGTGCCAGCTCACCCCCGGGACAGGGGGGCTCTGGGGCCAACGTCCTGACTTTC,CASSPPGQGGSGANVLTF
TRBJ1-2,TRBD1,13,TRBV2,.,TGTGCCAGCTCCGGACAGGAGTCCTATGGCTACACCTTC,CASSGQESYGYTF
TRBJ2-5,.,13,TRBV5-4,.,TGTGCCAGCAGCTTGGGACAGCAAGAGACCCAGTACTTC,CASSLGQQETQYF
TRBJ2-2,.,17,TRBV7-3,.,TGTGCCAGCAGCTTAACCCCCGGGACACCAAACACCGGGGAGCTGTTTTTT,CASSLTPGTPNTGELFF
TRBJ1-1,TRBD1,13,TRBV6-1,.,TGTGCCAGCAGTGAAGGGACAGGGTTACCAGCTTTCTTT,CASSEGTGLPAFF
TRBJ1-2,TRBD1,14,TRBV6-5,few,TGTGCCAGCAGTCCTCGGACAGGCACCAATGGCTACACCTTC,CASSPRTGTNGYTF
TRBJ1-6,.,14,TRBV30,.,TGTGCCTGGGGAACCGGGACTCATAATTCACCCCTCCACTTT,CAWGTGTHNSPLHF
TRBJ1-5,.,15,TRBV11-2,.,TGTGCCAGCAGCTTAGGGGCGCAGGCCGATCAGCCCCAGCATTTT,CASSLGAQADQPQHF
TRBJ2-5,TRBD1,16,TRBV5-1,.,TGCGCCAGCAGCTTGTCAGGGGGCCTGGCTCAAGAGACCCAGTACTTC,CASSLSGGLAQETQYF
TRBJ2-5,TRBD1,15,TRBV4-1,.,TGCGCCAGCAGCCCCGGGACAGGGGACCAAGAGACCCAGTACTTC,CASSPGTGDQETQYF
TRBJ1-6,TRBD1,16,TRBV2,.,TGTGCCAGGCAAGGACTGGGGGGACAGCCGAATTCACCCCTCCACTTT,CARQGLGGQPNSPLHF
TRBJ2-1,TRBD1,13,TRBV2,.,TGTGCCAGCGGACAGGGTCGGGGCAATGAGCAGTTCTTC,CASGQGRGNEQFF
TRBJ1-2,.,13,TRBV27,.,TGTGCCACCTCCCTCCGGGGAGACTATGGCTACACCTTC,CATSLRGDYGYTF
TRBJ1-6,TRBD1,14,TRBV30,.,TGTGCCTGGAGTGCCCCAGGGGGCGGTTCACCCCTCCACTTT,CAWSAPGGGSPLHF
TRBJ2-7,.,12,TRBV11-1,few,TGTGCCAGCAGCTTATATTCCTACGAGCAGTACTTC,CASSLYSYEQYF
TRBJ1-6,TRBD1,15,TRBV7-9,.,TGTGCCAGCAGCGCACTGGGACAGGGCCACTCACCCCTCCACTTT,CASSALGQGHSPLHF
TRBJ2-5,.,13,TRBV20-1,.,TGCAGTGCTAGTCGGGGGAGGTTGGAGACCCAGTACTTC,CSASRGRLETQYF
TRBJ2-2,TRBD1,15,TRBV18,.,TGTGCCAGCTCATCCGGACAGGTCCTCACCGGGGAGCTGTTTTTT,CASSSGQVLTGELFF
TRBJ1-6,TRBD1,14,TRBV25-1,.,TGTGCCAGCGTCGGGACAGGGGTCAATTCACCCCTCCACTTT,CASVGTGVNSPLHF
TRBJ2-3,.,16,TRBV24-1,.,TGTGCCACCAGTGATTCCTCCGGGGGACCCACAGATACGCAGTATTTT,CATSDSSGGPTDTQYF
TRBJ2-5,.,11,TRBV2,.,TGTGCCAGCAAAGCCTCAGAGACCCAGTACTTC,CASKASETQYF
TRBJ1-5,TRBD1,19,TRBV7-8,.,TGTGCCAGCAGCACCTCCGGGACAGGGGGCTCCGATAGCAATCAGCCCCAGCATTTT,CASSTSGTGGSDSNQPQHF
TRBJ1-1,TRBD1,15,TRBV6-1,many,TGTGCCAGCAGGGGCGGGGGACAGGCTGACACTGAAGCTTTCTTT,CASRGGGQADTEAFF
TRBJ1-1,.,14,TRBV10-1,.,TGCGCCAGCAGCTTTACAGGGCTTGGGACTGAAGCTTTCTTT,CASSFTGLGTEAFF
TRBJ1-2,TRBD1,18,TRBV30,once,TGTGCCTGGAGTGTAAGGGGGCTATGGGGACAGGGGGACTATGGCTACACCTTC,CAWSVRGLWGQGDYGYTF
TRBJ2-3,.,10,TRBV20-1,.,TGCAGTGCCAGGACAGATACGCAGTATTTT,CSARTDTQYF